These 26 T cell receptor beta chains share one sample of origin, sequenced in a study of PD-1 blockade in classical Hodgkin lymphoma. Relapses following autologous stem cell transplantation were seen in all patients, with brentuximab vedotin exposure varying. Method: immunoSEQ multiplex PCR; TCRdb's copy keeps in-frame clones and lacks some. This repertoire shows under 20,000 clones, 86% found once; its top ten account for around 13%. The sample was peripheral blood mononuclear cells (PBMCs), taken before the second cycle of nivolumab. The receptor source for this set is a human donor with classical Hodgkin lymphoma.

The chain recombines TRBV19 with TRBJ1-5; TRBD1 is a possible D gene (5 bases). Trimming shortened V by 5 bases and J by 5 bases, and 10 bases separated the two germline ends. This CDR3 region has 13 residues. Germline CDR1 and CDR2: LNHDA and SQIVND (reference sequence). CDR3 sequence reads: CASSSGLYQPQHF. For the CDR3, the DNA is TGTGCCAGTAGTTCAGGGCTTTATCAGCCCCAGCATTTT.

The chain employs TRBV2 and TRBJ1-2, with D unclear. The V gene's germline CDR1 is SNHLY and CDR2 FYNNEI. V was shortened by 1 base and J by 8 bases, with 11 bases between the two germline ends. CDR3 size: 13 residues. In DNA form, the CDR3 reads TGTGCCAGCAGTGAAGATCCGGGTGGGGGCTACACCTTC. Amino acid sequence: CASSEDPGGGYTF.

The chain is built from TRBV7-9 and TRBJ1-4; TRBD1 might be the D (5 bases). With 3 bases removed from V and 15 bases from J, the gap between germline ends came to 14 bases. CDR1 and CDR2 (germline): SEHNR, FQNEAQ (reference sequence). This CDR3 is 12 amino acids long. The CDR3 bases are TGTGCCAGCAGCTTTGGGGAGACGGGGGTGTTTTTT. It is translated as CASSFGETGVFF.

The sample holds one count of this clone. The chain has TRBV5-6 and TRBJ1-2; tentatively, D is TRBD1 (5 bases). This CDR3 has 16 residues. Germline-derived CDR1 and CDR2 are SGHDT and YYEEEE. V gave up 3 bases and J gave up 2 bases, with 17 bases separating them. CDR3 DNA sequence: TGTGCCAGCAGCTCAGGACGGACAAACCTCAACTATGGCTACACCTTC. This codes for CASSSGRTNLNYGYTF.

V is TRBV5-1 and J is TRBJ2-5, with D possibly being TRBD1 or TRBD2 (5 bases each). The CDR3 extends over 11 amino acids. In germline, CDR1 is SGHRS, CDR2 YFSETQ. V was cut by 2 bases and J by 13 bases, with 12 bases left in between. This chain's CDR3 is CASSLRDGMYF. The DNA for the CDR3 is TGCGCCAGCAGCTTACGGGACGGAATGTACTTC.

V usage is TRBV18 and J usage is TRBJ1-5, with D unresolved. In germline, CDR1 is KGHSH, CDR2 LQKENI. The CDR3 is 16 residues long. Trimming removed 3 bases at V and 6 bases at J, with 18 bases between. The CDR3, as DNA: TGTGCCAGCTCACCCGTGAGGGATTCATTAGGTCAGCCCCAGCATTTT. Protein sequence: CASSPVRDSLGQPQHF.

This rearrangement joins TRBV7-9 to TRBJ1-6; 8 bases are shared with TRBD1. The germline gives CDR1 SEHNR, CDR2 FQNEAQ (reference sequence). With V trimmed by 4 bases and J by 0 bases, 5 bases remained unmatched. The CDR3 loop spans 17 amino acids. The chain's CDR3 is CASSSSGTGSYNSPLHF. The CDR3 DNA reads TGTGCCAGCAGCTCATCAGGGACAGGCTCCTATAATTCACCCCTCCACTTT.

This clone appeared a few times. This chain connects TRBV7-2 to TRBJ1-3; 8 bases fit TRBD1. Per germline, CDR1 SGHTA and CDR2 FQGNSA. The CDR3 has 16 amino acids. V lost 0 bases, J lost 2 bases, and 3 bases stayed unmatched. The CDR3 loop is CASSLAGQGTGNTIYF. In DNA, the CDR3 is TGTGCCAGCAGCTTAGCAGGACAGGGAACTGGAAACACCATATATTTT.

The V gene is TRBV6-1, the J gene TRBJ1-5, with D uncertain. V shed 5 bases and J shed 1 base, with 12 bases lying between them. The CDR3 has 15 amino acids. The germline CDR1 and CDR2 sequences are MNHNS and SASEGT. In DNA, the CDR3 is TGTGCCAGCAGTTTCGAGGTAGGAAGCAATCAGCCCCAGCATTTT. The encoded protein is CASSFEVGSNQPQHF.

CDR3 amino acids: CASSLATGPYEQYF. CDR3 nucleotides: TGTGCCAGCAGCTTAGCGACAGGGCCCTACGAGCAGTACTTC. The rearrangement joins TRBV7-9 to TRBJ2-7, with TRBD1 identical over 7 bases. Germline assignment: CDR1 SEHNR and CDR2 FQNEAQ (reference sequence). Trimming at V came to 0 bases and at J to 2 bases, leaving 1 base not matched to a gene. This CDR3 is 14 amino acids long.

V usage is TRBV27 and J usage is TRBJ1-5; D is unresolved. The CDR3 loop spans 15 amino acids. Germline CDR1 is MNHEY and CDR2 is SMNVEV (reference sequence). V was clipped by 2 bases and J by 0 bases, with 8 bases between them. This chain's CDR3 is CASSLVGNSNQPQHF. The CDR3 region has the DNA TGTGCCAGCAGTTTAGTAGGGAATAGCAATCAGCCCCAGCATTTT.

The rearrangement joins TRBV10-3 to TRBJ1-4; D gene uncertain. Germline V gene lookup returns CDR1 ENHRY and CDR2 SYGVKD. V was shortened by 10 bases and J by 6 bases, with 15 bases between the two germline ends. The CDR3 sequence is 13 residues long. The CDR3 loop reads CATGSGGDEKLFF. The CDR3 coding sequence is TGTGCCACCGGGTCCGGCGGGGATGAAAAACTGTTTTTT.

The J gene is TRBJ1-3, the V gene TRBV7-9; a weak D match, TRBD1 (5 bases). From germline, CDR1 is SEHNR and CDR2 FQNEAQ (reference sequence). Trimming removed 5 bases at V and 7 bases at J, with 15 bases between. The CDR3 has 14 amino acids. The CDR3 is CASSRGTTFNTIYF. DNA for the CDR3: TGTGCCAGCAGCCGCGGGACCACTTTCAACACCATATATTTT.

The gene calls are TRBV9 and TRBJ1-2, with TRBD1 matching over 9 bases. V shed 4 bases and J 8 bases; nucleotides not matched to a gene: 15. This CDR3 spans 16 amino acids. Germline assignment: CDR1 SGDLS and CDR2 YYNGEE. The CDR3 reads CASSPNPGTGSGGYTF. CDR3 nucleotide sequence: TGTGCCAGCAGCCCCAATCCAGGGACAGGGTCTGGGGGCTACACCTTC.

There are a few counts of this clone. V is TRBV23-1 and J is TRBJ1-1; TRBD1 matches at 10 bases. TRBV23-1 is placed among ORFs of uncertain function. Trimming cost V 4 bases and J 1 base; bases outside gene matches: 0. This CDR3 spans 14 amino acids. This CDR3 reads CASSRQGANTEAFF. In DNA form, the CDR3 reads TGCGCCAGCAGTCGACAGGGGGCGAACACTGAAGCTTTCTTT.

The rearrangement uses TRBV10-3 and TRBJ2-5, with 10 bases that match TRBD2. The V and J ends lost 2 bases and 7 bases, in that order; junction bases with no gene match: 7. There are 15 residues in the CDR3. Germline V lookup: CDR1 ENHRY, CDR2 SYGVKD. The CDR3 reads CAISEPSGGLGTQYF. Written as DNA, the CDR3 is TGTGCCATCAGTGAGCCTAGCGGGGGATTGGGGACCCAGTACTTC.

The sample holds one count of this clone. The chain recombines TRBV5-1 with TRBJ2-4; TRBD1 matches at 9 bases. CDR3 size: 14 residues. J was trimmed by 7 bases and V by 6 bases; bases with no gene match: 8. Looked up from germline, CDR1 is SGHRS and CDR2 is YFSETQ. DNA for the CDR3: TGCGCCAGCAACGACGGGACAGGGCGTAACATTCAGTACTTC. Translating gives CASNDGTGRNIQYF.

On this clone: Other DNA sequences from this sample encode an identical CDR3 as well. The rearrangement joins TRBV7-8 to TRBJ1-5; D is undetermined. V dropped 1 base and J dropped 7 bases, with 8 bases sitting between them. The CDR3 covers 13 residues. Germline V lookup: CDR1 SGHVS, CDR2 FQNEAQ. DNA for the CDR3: TGTGCCAGCAGCTTAGTTCAGGACCAGCCCCAGCATTTT. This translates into CASSLVQDQPQHF.

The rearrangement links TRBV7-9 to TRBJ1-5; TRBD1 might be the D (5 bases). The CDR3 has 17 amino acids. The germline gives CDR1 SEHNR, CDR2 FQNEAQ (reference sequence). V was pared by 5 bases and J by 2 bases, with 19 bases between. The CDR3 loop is CASSPSGGGLGNQPQHF. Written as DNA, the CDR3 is TGTGCCAGCAGCCCCTCCGGGGGAGGGCTTGGCAATCAGCCCCAGCATTTT.

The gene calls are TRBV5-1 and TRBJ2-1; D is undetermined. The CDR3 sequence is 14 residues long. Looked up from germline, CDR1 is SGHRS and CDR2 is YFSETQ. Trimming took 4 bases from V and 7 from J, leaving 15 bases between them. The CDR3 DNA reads TGCGCCAGCAGCGCGTCCGACCTAGGGAATGAGCAGTTCTTC. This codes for CASSASDLGNEQFF.

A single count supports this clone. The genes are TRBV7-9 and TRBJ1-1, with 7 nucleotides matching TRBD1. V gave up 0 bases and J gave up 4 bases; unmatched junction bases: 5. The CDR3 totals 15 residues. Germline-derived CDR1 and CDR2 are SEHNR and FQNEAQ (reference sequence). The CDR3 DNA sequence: TGTGCCAGCAGCTTAGCAGACAGGGTGGGCACTGAAGCTTTCTTT. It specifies CASSLADRVGTEAFF.

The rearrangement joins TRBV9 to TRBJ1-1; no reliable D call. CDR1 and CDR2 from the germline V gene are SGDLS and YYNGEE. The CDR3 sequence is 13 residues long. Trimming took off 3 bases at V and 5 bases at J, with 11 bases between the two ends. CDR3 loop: CASSEPGVTEAFF. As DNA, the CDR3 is TGTGCCAGCAGCGAGCCAGGAGTAACTGAAGCTTTCTTT.

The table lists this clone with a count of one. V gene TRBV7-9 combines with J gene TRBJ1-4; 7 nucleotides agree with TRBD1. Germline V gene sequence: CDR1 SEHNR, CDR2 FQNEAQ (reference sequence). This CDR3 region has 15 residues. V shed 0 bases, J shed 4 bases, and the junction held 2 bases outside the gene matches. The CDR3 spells CASSLAGGGNEKLFF. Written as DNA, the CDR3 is TGTGCCAGCAGCTTAGCAGGGGGCGGTAATGAAAAACTGTTTTTT.

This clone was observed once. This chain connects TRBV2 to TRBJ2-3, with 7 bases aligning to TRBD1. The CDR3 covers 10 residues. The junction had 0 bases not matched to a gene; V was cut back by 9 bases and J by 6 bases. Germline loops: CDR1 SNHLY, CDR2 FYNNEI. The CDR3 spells CARQGDTQYF. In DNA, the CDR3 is TGTGCCAGACAGGGGGATACGCAGTATTTT.

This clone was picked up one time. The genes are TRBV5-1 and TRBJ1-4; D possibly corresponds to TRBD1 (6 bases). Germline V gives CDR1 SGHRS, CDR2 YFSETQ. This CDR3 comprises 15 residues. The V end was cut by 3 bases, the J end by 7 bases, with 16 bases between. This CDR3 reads CASSSQGGDGEKLFF. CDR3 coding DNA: TGCGCCAGCAGCTCGCAAGGGGGAGACGGTGAAAAACTGTTTTTT.

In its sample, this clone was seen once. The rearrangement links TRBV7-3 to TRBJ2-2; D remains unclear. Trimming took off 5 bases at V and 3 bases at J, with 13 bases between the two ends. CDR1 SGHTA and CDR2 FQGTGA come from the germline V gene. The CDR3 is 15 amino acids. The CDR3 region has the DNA TGTGCCAGCAGCCCGACCCCGCCTGACACCGGGGAGCTGTTTTTT. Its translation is CASSPTPPDTGELFF.